This T cell receptor (beta chain) appears in the sequencing data of a study of T cell repertoires in cytomegalovirus infection. In germline, CDR1 is KGHSH, CDR2 LQKENI. Trimming took off 2 bases at V and 7 bases at J, with 11 bases between the two ends. This CDR3 contains 13 residues. Turning to this clonotype: Antigen unknown.

Using its own MiXCR run on the reads, TCRdb lists one record per CDR3 protein. The sample gives some 20,000 distinct CDR3 sequences, approximately 39% of which show up once; just under 95% is in the top ten. The sample was CD8+ T cells from cultured PBMCs, taken from culture after CMV antigen stimulation. This clonotype originated in a human donor in good health (CMV status not recorded). Some clones in this sample may be carry-over from other donors' samples. The chain carries TRBV18 and TRBJ1-2; D is possibly TRBD1 (5 bases). CDR3 in amino acids: CASSPGDRSGYTF. CDR3 DNA sequence: TGTGCCAGCTCACCAGGGGACCGGAGTGGCTACACCTTC.